This entry describes one T cell receptor (beta chain). The antigen is not known. The data were taken from a study of blood T cells in healthy people across ages. Sample-barcoded 5' priming and a J-beta primer mix drove a second PCR of 7 to 11 cycles. One entry per CDR3 protein, called by TCRdb with MiXCR from the 5' RACE reads. The table has about 2 million distinct CDR3 sequences, about 50% seen once. The CDR3 spans 15 residues. Trimming removed 4 bases from V and 3 bases from J; junction bases left unmatched: 11. CDR1 and CDR2 (germline): DFQATT, SNEGSKA (reference sequence). Each sample yielded at least 7 million isolated PBMCs. The amount of total RNA extracted per sample was at least 5 micrograms. Regarding the study as a whole: Unknown donor CMV status possibly confounded expanded clonotype changes. A strong correlation was found between TCR beta diversity and the percentage of naive T cells.

This receptor was obtained from a woman between 35 and 50 years old in good health. Sequencing was carried out using blood. This rearrangement joins TRBV20-1 to TRBJ2-7; 8 nucleotides agree with TRBD1. In DNA form, the CDR3 reads TGCAGTGCTAATCCCCCAGGGGGCGTCGGCTACGAGCAGTACTTC. Translating it yields CSANPPGGVGYEQYF.